Reported below is one T cell receptor beta chain. These data originate in a study of shared clonotypes between healthy human individuals. Profiling relied on immunoSEQ multiplex PCR, and the TCRdb table lists in-frame clones only, not all of them. The sample includes hundreds of thousands of clones, about two thirds of them seen just once. The junction had 8 bases not matched to a gene; V was cut back by 3 bases and J by 5 bases. CDR3 length: 15 amino acids. CDR1 MDHEN and CDR2 SYDVKM come from the germline V gene. This sequence was found in a woman in her twenties or thirties in good health. The sample comprised memory CD4+ T cells sorted from blood. As to subset: CD45RA-negative fraction. The rearrangement uses TRBV28 and TRBJ1-2; 8 bases map to TRBD1. CDR3 coding DNA: TGTGCCAGCAGTTTTTGGACAGGGTTGAGGTATGGCTACACCTTC. Translated: CASSFWTGLRYGYTF.